This TCR beta chain originates from a study of blood T cell repertoires in COVID-19. The CDR3 is 12 residues long. Germline V gene sequence: CDR1 SNHLY, CDR2 FYNNEI. The junction had 7 bases not matched to a gene; V was cut back by 10 bases and J by 4 bases. Clones were read by immunoSEQ multiplex PCR, and TCRdb kept only the in-frame ones, dropping some. The data hold more than 300,000 clones, with around nine tenths observed a single time. This clone was found many times. The sequence derives from a woman aged 18 to 35 who had recovered from COVID-19. This sequence joins TRBV2 and TRBJ2-7, with TRBD1 identical over 7 bases. Sequenced sample: PBMCs or T cells enriched from blood (not recorded which). In nucleotides, the CDR3 is TGTGCCATCGGACAGGCTAAATACGAGCAGTACTTC. Translating it yields CAIGQAKYEQYF.